A single sample is the source of the 4 T cell receptor beta chains below, sequenced in a study of blood T cell repertoires in COVID-19 (dated by TCRdb to the early 2020s). Library preparation was by the immunoSEQ multiplex PCR assay. The source is immuneACCESS, and TCRdb retained only in-frame sequences with V and J called. Part of the clones is not carried over; for the studies checked, unresolved V genes explain less than half of this, and the remainder is unexplained. The sample data list around 380,000 clones, and about 80% of these were observed just once. Around 1% of the sample goes to the ten largest clones. Sequenced material: peripheral blood. The source of these receptors is a human donor with acute or convalescent COVID-19. The donor label of this sample is uncertain.

The rearrangement joins TRBV6-5 to TRBJ1-1; the D gene is possibly TRBD1 (5 bases). CDR1 is MNHEY, CDR2 SVGAGI, per germline. The CDR3 extends over 15 amino acids. Trimming pared 5 bases from V and 1 base from J, leaving 14 bases between. CDR3 sequence reads: CASSRQMTANTEAFF. CDR3 nucleotide sequence: TGTGCCAGCAGTCGACAGATGACAGCGAACACTGAAGCTTTCTTT.

V and J are TRBV29-1 and TRBJ2-7; 7 bases map to TRBD1. Looked up from germline, CDR1 is SQVTM and CDR2 is ANQGSEA. CDR3 length equals 18 residues. V gave up 7 bases and J gave up 2 bases; unmatched junction bases: 23. Here the CDR3 DNA reads TGCAGCGCCCTCACTCCTCACAGGGGATCTAACAATACCTACGAGCAGTACTTC. Its translation: CSALTPHRGSNNTYEQYF.

The chain uses TRBV5-6 and TRBJ1-2; 7 nucleotides match TRBD1. V lost 4 bases, J lost 8 bases, and 8 bases stayed unmatched. Germline V CDR1 and CDR2: SGHDT, YYEEEE. This CDR3 region has 13 residues. The DNA for the CDR3 is TGTGCCAGCAGCCCGGGGACAGCGACAGGCTACACCTTC. This translates into CASSPGTATGYTF.

The chain couples TRBV4-2 to TRBJ2-7; the D is unclear. V lost 1 base to trimming and J lost 3 bases, with 13 bases between them. CDR1 is LGHNA and CDR2 is YNFKEQ in the germline V gene. The CDR3 extends over 15 amino acids. For the CDR3, the DNA is TGTGCCAGCAGCCAAGCCAGAGACATCAGCTACGAGCAGTACTTC. This sequence encodes CASSQARDISYEQYF.